This TCR beta chain was identified in a study of T-cell memory formation after mild COVID-19. TCRdb fed the 5' RACE reads into MiXCR, producing one record per CDR3 protein. The data contain about half a million distinct CDR3 sequences, over 15% of them seen just once; the ten biggest clones take up around an eighth. Losses at the gene ends were 0 bases for V and 5 bases for J; bases not matched to a gene: 6. The CDR3 length is 15 residues. From germline, CDR1 is GTSNPN and CDR2 SVGIG (reference sequence). The rearrangement uses TRBV30 and TRBJ2-5; TRBD2 agrees at 10 bases. This sequence originates from an adult woman who had mild COVID-19 (a few samples of this study predate the infection). Cell type and time point are not known. Sequenced material: PBMCs or a T cell subset sorted from them (not recorded which). For the CDR3, the DNA is TGTGCCTGGAGTGTTCGAGCTAGCGGGGGTGAGACCCAGTACTTC. This encodes CAWSVRASGGETQYF. Supplemented by reference TRBV30 and TRBJ2-5, the full variable domain reads SQTIHQWPATLVQPVGSPLSLECTVEGTSNPNLYWYRQAAGRGLQLLFYSVGIGQISSEVPQNLSASRPQDRQFILSSKKLLLSDSGFYLCAWSVRASGGETQYFGPGTRLLVL.